This entry features one T cell receptor beta chain sequence. This clonotype was seen repeatedly, ten times or more. It has no known antigen specificity. The input lacks base qualities; no much larger clone sits a single base away. These data originate in a study of T-cell reconstitution after alpha-beta-depleted transplantation in children listed by TCRdb under 2016. Notes on the research overall: T-cell immune reconstitution after TCRalphabeta/CD19-depleted allogeneic hematopoietic cell transplantation in children was quantitatively tracked in the study by means of TCR repertoire profiling.

Library method: PCR. Instrument used: Illumina HiSeq 2500. TCR libraries were prepared with molecular barcoding, using unique molecular identifiers to normalize TCRbeta repertoire quantification. TCRdb reprocessed the public reads (quality trimming at Q25 with fastp, clone calling with MiXCR) and kept in-frame beta chains. Each entry is one CDR3 protein sequence, shown with its most common DNA and genes. This sample holds approximately 350,000 distinct CDR3 sequences; about an eighth were observed only once. Of the sample, approximately 4.2% is held by the ten largest clones. Via the germline V gene (reference sequence), CDR1 is MNHEY and CDR2 SMNVEV. V and J lose 5 bases and 5 bases, and a span of 12 bases separates them. From the cysteine through the phenylalanine, the CDR3 covers 13 amino acids. The CDR3 DNA has 39 bases and is translated from base 1.

This receptor was identified in a human donor who donated a stem cell graft to a child with Fanconi anemia. The source material was PBMCs, sampled from the stem cell graft. The sequence links TRBV27 to TRBJ2-5; matching of 6 bases hints at TRBD2 as the D gene. The DNA reads TGTGCCAGCAGTCACGGACTACGGGAGACCCAGTACTTC. This translates into CASSHGLRETQYF.